Sequencing of this T cell receptor beta chain was carried out in a study of T cells after yellow fever vaccination. Study in general: Sorting by CD3, CD45RA, CCR7 and CD95 gave EM, EMRA, CM and Tscm subsets.

Study results and caveats: In post-booster samples, most primary-vaccination clones reappeared (about 97% CD4, around 87% CD8).

Comment on this clonotype: Being one base from a much bigger clone, this may be a read error.

TCRdb recomputed calls from the 5' RACE reads with MiXCR, one row per CDR3 protein. The sample has about 26,000 distinct CDR3 sequences; 4% to 5% are singletons. The V end lost 4 bases, the J end lost 5 bases, and 16 bases lay between the germline ends. Germline lookup yields CDR1 SGHRS and CDR2 YFSETQ. The CDR3 runs 14 residues. The sample was PBMCs, either bulk or a sorted T-cell subset (CD4+, CD8+, memory, or dextramer-sorted; not recorded which), taken on the day of the yellow fever booster vaccination. The receptor comes from a man aged 18 to 29 who received the YFV17D yellow fever vaccine. The chain employs TRBV5-1 and TRBJ2-7; maybe TRBD2 (6 bases). The CDR3 DNA sequence: TGCGCCAGCAGCACGGCCCGGGGGACGGACGAGCAGTACTTC. Protein sequence: CASSTARGTDEQYF.